This entry concerns a single T cell receptor beta chain. Method: immunoSEQ multiplex PCR; TCRdb's copy keeps in-frame clones and lacks some. Among approximately 240,000 clones listed, 65% to 85% were seen once. This sample is drawn from a study of blood T cell repertoires in COVID-19. Study summary: Sites in the United States, Italy and Spain provided acute and convalescent COVID-19 samples. PBMCs, B-cell-depleted T cells, or T cells were the source of the cDNA or gDNA that made up the material.

Trimming took 8 bases from V and 3 from J; bases not matched to a gene: 6. The CDR3 is 13 amino acids. The V gene's germline CDR1 is MNHEY and CDR2 SVGAGI. This clonotype originated in a woman in her 30s who had recovered from COVID-19. The chain has TRBV6-5 and TRBJ2-5, with 7 bases fitting TRBD1. The material sequenced was peripheral blood. Here the CDR3 DNA reads TGTGCCAGCGGCTACAGGGGTAAAGAGACCCAGTACTTC. This codes for CASGYRGKETQYF.